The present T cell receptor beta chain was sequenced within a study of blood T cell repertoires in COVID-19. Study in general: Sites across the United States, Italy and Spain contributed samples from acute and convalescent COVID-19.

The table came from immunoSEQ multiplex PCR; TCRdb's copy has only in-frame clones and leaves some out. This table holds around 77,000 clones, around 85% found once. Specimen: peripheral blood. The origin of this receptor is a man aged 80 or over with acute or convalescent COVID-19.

CDR3 amino acids: CASSAPGTRGADTQYF. In nucleotides, the CDR3 is TGTGCCAGCAGCGCCCCCGGGACTCGAGGGGCCGATACGCAGTATTTT. J is TRBJ2-3 and V is TRBV9; perhaps TRBD2 as D (6 bases). CDR1 SGDLS and CDR2 YYNGEE come from the germline V gene. The V gene lost 3 bases and the J gene lost 6 bases, with 20 bases spanning the gap. The CDR3 is 16 residues long.